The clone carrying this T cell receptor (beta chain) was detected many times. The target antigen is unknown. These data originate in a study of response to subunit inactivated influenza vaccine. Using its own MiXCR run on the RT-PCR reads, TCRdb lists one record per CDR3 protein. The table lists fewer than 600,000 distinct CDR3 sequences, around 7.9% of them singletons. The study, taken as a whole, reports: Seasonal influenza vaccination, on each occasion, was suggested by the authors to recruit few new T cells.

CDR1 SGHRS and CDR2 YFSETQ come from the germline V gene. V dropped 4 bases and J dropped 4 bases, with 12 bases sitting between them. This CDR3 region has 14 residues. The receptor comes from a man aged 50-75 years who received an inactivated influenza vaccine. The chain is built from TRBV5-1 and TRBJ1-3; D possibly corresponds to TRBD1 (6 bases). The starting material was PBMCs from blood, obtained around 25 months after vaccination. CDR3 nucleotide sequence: TGCGCCAGCAGCCCCGGACAGCCAGGAAACACCATATATTTT. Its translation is CASSPGQPGNTIYF.